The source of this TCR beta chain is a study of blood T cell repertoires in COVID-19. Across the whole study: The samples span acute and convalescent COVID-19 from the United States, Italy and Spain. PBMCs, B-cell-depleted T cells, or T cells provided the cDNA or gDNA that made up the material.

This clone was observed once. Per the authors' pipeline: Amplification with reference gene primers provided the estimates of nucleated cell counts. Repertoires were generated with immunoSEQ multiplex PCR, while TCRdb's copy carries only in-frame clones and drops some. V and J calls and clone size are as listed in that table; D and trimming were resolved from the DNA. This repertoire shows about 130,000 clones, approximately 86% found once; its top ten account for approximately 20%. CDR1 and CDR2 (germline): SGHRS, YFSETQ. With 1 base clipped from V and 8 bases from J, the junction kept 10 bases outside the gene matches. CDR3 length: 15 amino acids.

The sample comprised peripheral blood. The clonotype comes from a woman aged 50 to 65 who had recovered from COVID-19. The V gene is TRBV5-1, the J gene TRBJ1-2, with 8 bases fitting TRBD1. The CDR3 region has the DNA TGCGCCAGCAGCTTGCTCCCAGGGGGCGCGGAAGGCTACACCTTC. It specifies CASSLLPGGAEGYTF.